These T cell receptor beta chains were read from a single sample in a study of CD8 T cells in Susac syndrome. MiXCR, applied by TCRdb to the immunoSEQ multiplex PCR reads, yields one record per CDR3 protein. Of some 150,000 distinct CDR3 sequences in the sample, about 94% were seen once. The sequenced material came from CD8+ T cells from PBMCs. These receptors all come from a human donor in good health. CDR3s include the opening cysteine and the closing phenylalanine or tryptophan. D genes are given only for firm matches. The size of a clone is reported for some rows only, either as once, few or many, or as a class for expanded clones.

TRBV30	-	-	TRBJ2-1	13	CAVGGGGWSEQFF	TGTGCCGTCGGAGGGGGCGGGTGGAGTGAGCAGTTCTTC
TRBV4-2	-	-	TRBJ1-1	15	CASSQVGTLNTEAFF	TGTGCCAGCAGCCAAGTCGGGACGCTGAACACTGAAGCTTTCTTT
TRBV30	-	-	TRBJ2-2	13	CAWSDGNTGELFF	TGTGCCTGGAGTGATGGGAACACCGGGGAGCTGTTTTTT
TRBV12-3/TRBV12-4	-	-	TRBJ2-2	13	CASSFGYPGELFF	TGTGCCAGCAGTTTCGGGTACCCCGGGGAGCTGTTTTTT
TRBV6-2/TRBV6-3	-	-	TRBJ1-5	15	CASSPTVYSNQPQHF	TGTGCCAGCAGTCCGACGGTTTATAGCAATCAGCCCCAGCATTTT
TRBV12-3/TRBV12-4	-	-	TRBJ2-2	15	CASTSREGNTGELFF	TGTGCCAGCACCTCCAGGGAAGGGAACACCGGGGAGCTGTTTTTT
TRBV4-3	-	TRBD2	TRBJ2-1	16	CASSQPPGLAGAEQFF	TGCGCCAGCAGCCAGCCCCCGGGACTAGCGGGAGCTGAGCAGTTCTTC
TRBV2	-	TRBD2	TRBJ2-1	13	CASHGLASNEQFF	TGTGCCAGCCACGGACTAGCGAGCAATGAGCAGTTCTTC
TRBV29-1	-	TRBD2	TRBJ2-5	15	CSVEGTSAHQETQYF	TGCAGCGTTGAAGGGACTAGCGCTCACCAAGAGACCCAGTACTTC
TRBV6-2/TRBV6-3	-	-	TRBJ2-7	13	CASSYSAGNEQYF	TGTGCCAGCAGTTACTCGGCGGGTAACGAGCAGTACTTC
TRBV7-9	-	-	TRBJ2-1	12	CASSLELNEQFF	TGTGCCAGCAGCTTAGAGCTCAATGAGCAGTTCTTC
TRBV7-9	few	-	TRBJ2-1	11	CASSWTNEQFF	TGTGCCAGCAGCTGGACTAATGAGCAGTTCTTC
TRBV7-3	-	-	TRBJ2-7	13	CASSLAPGNKQYF	TGTGCCAGCAGCTTAGCTCCAGGTAACAAGCAGTACTTC
TRBV9	-	-	TRBJ2-3	12	CASSSFTDTQYF	TGTGCCAGCAGCTCCTTCACAGATACGCAGTATTTT
TRBV12-3/TRBV12-4	-	-	TRBJ2-5	14	CASSGADGQETQYF	TGTGCCAGCAGTGGGGCGGACGGACAAGAGACCCAGTACTTC
TRBV27	-	-	TRBJ2-7	14	CASSPNREKYEQYF	TGTGCCAGCAGTCCTAACAGAGAAAAGTACGAGCAGTACTTC
TRBV7-2	-	-	TRBJ2-7	15	CASSPVGGAEYEQYF	TGTGCCAGCAGCCCCGTGGGGGGAGCAGAATACGAGCAGTACTTC
TRBV30	-	TRBD2	TRBJ2-1	17	CAWSRRGGTSVDNEQFF	TGTGCCTGGAGCCGACGGGGAGGGACTAGCGTGGACAATGAGCAGTTCTTC
TRBV24-1	-	-	TRBJ2-1	12	CATSDLSIEQFF	TGTGCCACCAGTGATCTTAGCATTGAGCAGTTCTTC
TRBV20-1	-	-	TRBJ2-7	15	CSARGTDLPSYEQYF	TGCAGTGCTAGAGGGACCGATCTACCTAGCTACGAGCAGTACTTC
TRBV2	-	-	TRBJ2-5	13	CASSDPGTETQYF	TGTGCCAGCAGTGACCCGGGTACCGAGACCCAGTACTTC
TRBV27	once	-	TRBJ1-1	13	CASSPSGGFEAFF	TGTGCCAGCAGTCCGTCCGGAGGCTTTGAGGCTTTCTTT
TRBV20-1	once	TRBD2	TRBJ2-7	14	CSARDRGLSYEQYF	TGCAGTGCTAGAGATAGGGGACTATCCTACGAGCAGTACTTC
TRBV7-6	-	-	TRBJ1-1	15	CASSLDSRLDTEAFF	TGTGCCAGCAGCTTAGATAGCAGGCTGGACACTGAAGCTTTCTTT
TRBV19	-	-	TRBJ2-7	11	CATRQGYEQYF	TGTGCCACCCGGCAGGGCTACGAGCAGTACTTC
TRBV20-1	-	-	TRBJ2-1	11	CSATHYNEQFF	TGCAGTGCTACCCACTACAATGAGCAGTTCTTC
TRBV20-1	-	-	TRBJ2-3	11	CSARDLGTQYF	TGCAGTGCTAGAGATCTTGGTACGCAGTATTTT
TRBV28	-	-	TRBJ2-7	13	CASSSGRSIEQYF	TGTGCCAGCAGTTCAGGACGGAGTATTGAGCAGTACTTC
TRBV27	-	-	TRBJ1-5	14	CASREGLGNQPQHF	TGTGCCAGCAGGGAGGGCCTGGGCAATCAGCCCCAGCATTTT
TRBV6-2/TRBV6-3	-	-	TRBJ2-7	14	CASSWAGSPYEQYF	TGTGCCAGCAGTTGGGCAGGGTCGCCCTACGAGCAGTACTTC
TRBV5-4	-	-	TRBJ2-1	12	CASSLGQGEQFF	TGTGCCAGCAGCTTGGGGCAGGGTGAGCAGTTCTTC
TRBV30	-	TRBD1	TRBJ2-1	14	CAWSAPYRGSEQFF	TGTGCCTGGAGTGCCCCGTACAGGGGGAGCGAGCAGTTCTTC
TRBV7-5	-	-	TRBJ2-2	18	CISVPEAWTGRNTGELFF	-
TRBV5-6	once	-	TRBJ1-2	13	CASSSGGIYGYTF	TGTGCCAGCAGCTCCGGGGGCATCTATGGCTACACCTTC
TRBV30	-	-	TRBJ1-2	15	CAWSAPRHTNYGYTF	TGTGCCTGGAGTGCCCCCCGACACACTAACTATGGCTACACCTTC
TRBV4-2	-	-	TRBJ2-7	15	CASSQDLFGVGEQYF	TGTGCCAGCAGCCAAGATCTTTTCGGGGTGGGCGAGCAGTACTTC
TRBV21-1	-	-	TRBJ2-5	11	CASLPGKTQYF	TGTGCCAGCTTACCGGGAAAGACCCAGTACTTC
TRBV7-9	-	-	TRBJ1-2	16	CASSLKGTTAAYGYTF	TGTGCCAGCAGCTTAAAGGGTACAACGGCGGCCTATGGCTACACCTTC
TRBV6-5	-	-	TRBJ2-1	11	CATHYRNEQFF	TGTGCCACGCATTACCGCAATGAGCAGTTCTTC
TRBV14	-	-	TRBJ2-7	14	CASSQQGRGYEQYF	TGTGCCAGCAGCCAACAGGGTAGGGGATACGAGCAGTACTTC
TRBV6-1	-	-	TRBJ2-1	10	CARPGAEQFF	TGTGCCAGACCGGGGGCTGAGCAGTTCTTC
TRBV20-1	-	-	TRBJ2-1	10	CSAVTGEQFF	TGCAGTGCGGTCACTGGAGAGCAGTTCTTC
TRBV12-3/TRBV12-4	-	-	TRBJ1-1	16	CASSLRQLPPQPEAFF	TGTGCCAGCAGTTTAAGGCAGCTGCCTCCCCAACCAGAAGCTTTCTTT
TRBV5-5	-	-	TRBJ2-1	15	CASSLVDSSYNEQFF	TGTGCCAGCAGCTTGGTAGACAGCTCCTACAATGAGCAGTTCTTC
TRBV28	-	TRBD2	TRBJ2-3	15	CASVRPGLRTDTQYF	TGTGCCAGCGTTAGACCGGGACTACGCACAGATACGCAGTATTTT
TRBV29-1	-	TRBD1	TRBJ2-7	14	CSVELGQGNYEQYF	TGCAGCGTTGAATTAGGACAGGGTAACTACGAGCAGTACTTC
TRBV29-1	once	-	TRBJ1-3	11	CSVNVENTIYF	TGCAGCGTGAACGTGGAAAACACCATATATTTT
TRBV29-1	-	-	TRBJ1-1	11	CSARGNTEAFF	TGCAGCGCCAGGGGGAACACTGAAGCTTTCTTT
TRBV27	-	TRBD2	TRBJ2-5	16	CASSTPGSGSWETQYF	TGTGCCAGCAGTACCCCTGGTAGCGGGAGCTGGGAGACCCAGTACTTC
TRBV7-3	-	TRBD1	TRBJ2-5	14	CASSPGQGVETQYF	TGTGCCAGCAGCCCGGGACAGGGAGTAGAGACCCAGTACTTC
TRBV15	-	-	TRBJ2-5	16	CATSGSQGRYQETQYF	TGTGCCACCAGCGGTTCCCAGGGGAGGTACCAAGAGACCCAGTACTTC